This T cell receptor (beta chain) derives from a study of T cell responses to AZD1222 COVID-19 vaccine. General study findings and limits: Seropositive at baseline were only a handful of AZD1222 recipients. Among the donors, most were white British and more were female, and clonal diversity was possibly underestimated. Regions left unmutated in variants are reportedly the target of nearly half of spike-specific TCRs.

The CDR3 length is 15 residues. Trimming removed 1 base from V and 11 bases from J; junction bases left unmatched: 6. Looked up from germline, CDR1 is MNHNS and CDR2 is SASEGT. About this clone: The target antigen is unknown.

Method: immunoSEQ multiplex PCR; TCRdb's copy keeps in-frame clones and lacks some. The data contain 100,000 to 150,000 clones, 75% to 85% of them seen just once; the ten biggest clones take up 7.9%. This specimen was peripheral blood, taken 28 days after the second dose of the MenACWY control vaccine. This receptor was identified in an adult who received the MenACWY meningococcal vaccine as a control. The rearrangement links TRBV6-1 to TRBJ1-6; TRBD1 agrees at 9 bases. CDR3: CASSEGGTGFTPLHF. CDR3 DNA sequence: TGTGCCAGCAGTGAAGGGGGGACAGGGTTTACACCCCTCCACTTT.